This T cell receptor beta chain was captured in a study of CD8 T cells in Susac syndrome. Study-level background: Patients with Susac syndrome, at blood draw, were therapy-naive, on corticosteroids, or on intravenous immunoglobulin alone.

With random hexamers, reverse transcription was performed on about 0.5 to 1 ug of RNA. TCRdb fed the immunoSEQ multiplex PCR reads into MiXCR, producing one record per CDR3 protein. The table includes 130,000 to 150,000 distinct CDR3 sequences, around 95% detected once. The sequence was collected from a human donor with Susac syndrome. Sequencing input: CD4+ T cells from PBMCs.

This CDR3 is CASTRSGNWQAFF. The CDR3, as DNA: TGTGCCAGCACCCGAAGTGGGAACTGGCAGGCTTTCTTT. The chain recombines TRBV6-2 or TRBV6-3 with TRBJ1-1; no clear D gene. Trimming left V 7 bases short and J 11 bases short, with 20 bases between. Germline CDR1 MNHEY, CDR2 SVGEGT. This CDR3 spans 13 amino acids.